This T cell receptor beta chain is drawn from a study of T-cell memory formation after mild COVID-19. Germline CDR1 MNHEY, CDR2 SVGEGT. V shed 2 bases and J shed 0 bases, with 5 bases lying between them. The CDR3 has 14 amino acids. TCRdb re-called the 5' RACE reads with MiXCR, one entry per CDR3 protein. The table records fewer than 150,000 distinct CDR3 sequences, about 6.5% of them present only once. The source is an adult woman who had mild COVID-19 (a few samples of this study predate the infection). Cell type and time point are not known. V gene TRBV6-2 or TRBV6-3 combines with J gene TRBJ1-5, with D possibly being TRBD1 (5 bases). Specimen: PBMCs or a T cell subset sorted from them (not recorded which). CDR3 nucleotides: TGTGCCAGCAGTTACGGACATAGCAATCAGCCCCAGCATTTT. Its protein is CASSYGHSNQPQHF.